The T cell receptor (beta chain) described here comes from a study of T cells after yellow fever vaccination. Study in general: Fractions of limited cellularity were prepared by means of SMART-Seq v4 Ultra Low Input.

This CDR3 contains 14 residues. J was trimmed by 4 bases and V by 3 bases; bases with no gene match: 2. The germline V gene encodes CDR1 SGHRS and CDR2 YFSETQ. A 5'RACE template-switching step, the method used to make TCR cDNA, added a universal primer site and UMIs. From the 5' RACE reads, TCRdb called clonotypes with MiXCR, one entry per CDR3 protein. There are approximately 600,000 distinct CDR3 sequences in the sample; around 12% occur only once, and just under 15% lies in the top ten. Study-level findings and limits: At 95% to 98% for CD4 and around 91% for CD8, most primary-vaccination clones showed up again after the booster. The CD4 and CD8 compartments had a small share of their clonotypes in common.

Details on this clonotype: As yet, its antigen is unknown.

The rearrangement joins TRBV5-1 to TRBJ1-4; TRBD1 aligns across 8 bases. Sample: PBMCs, taken on the day of the yellow fever booster vaccination. This sequence was found in a man aged 25 to 40 who received the YFV17D yellow fever vaccine. CDR3 in amino acids: CASSSTGVNEKLFF. The CDR3 DNA reads TGCGCCAGCAGCTCGACAGGGGTTAATGAAAAACTGTTTTTT.